These 30 T cell receptor beta chains came from one sample sequenced in a study of blood T cell repertoires in COVID-19. TCRdb keeps only in-frame clones here, not all; method: immunoSEQ multiplex PCR. The sample consists of about 490,000 clones, approximately 85% of them appearing once. Sequencing was performed on peripheral blood. The receptors originated from a human donor in a cohort sampled during active COVID-19.

This clone is a singleton in its sample. The chain links TRBV10-3 to TRBJ2-3; D might be TRBD1 (6 bases). Germline CDR1 is ENHRY and CDR2 is SYGVKD. The CDR3 spans 17 residues. With 1 base removed from V and 4 bases from J, the gap between germline ends came to 18 bases. CDR3 nucleotide sequence: TGTGCCATCAGTGAGTACTCCAGGGGTGGGGGCCCAGATACGCAGTATTTT. The encoded protein is CAISEYSRGGGPDTQYF.

This clone has just one count. This chain uses TRBV5-1 with TRBJ2-7; a weak D match, TRBD1 (6 bases). The V gene lost 3 bases and the J gene lost 1 base, with 11 bases spanning the gap. The CDR3 covers 14 residues. The germline V gene has CDR1 SGHRS and CDR2 YFSETQ. The CDR3 DNA follows: TGCGCCAGCAGCTCAAACAGGGTATCCTACGAGCAGTACTTC. Its translation: CASSSNRVSYEQYF.

J is TRBJ1-4 and V is TRBV7-9; a possible D gene is TRBD1 (6 bases). The V gene lost 4 bases and the J gene lost 5 bases, with 11 bases spanning the gap. The CDR3 sequence is 14 residues long. Germline lookup yields CDR1 SEHNR and CDR2 FQNEAQ (reference sequence). CDR3 loop: CASSSRGGNEKLFF. Written as DNA, the CDR3 is TGTGCCAGCAGCTCCCGCGGGGGCAATGAAAAACTGTTTTTT.

The J gene is TRBJ2-1, the V gene TRBV28; 14 positions agree with TRBD2. The CDR3 length is 17 residues. The V segment lost 5 bases and the J segment 4 bases; nucleotides outside the gene matches: 7. The germline gives CDR1 MDHEN, CDR2 SYDVKM. The CDR3 DNA reads as TGTGCCAGCAGTCCGAGGACTAGCGGGAGGAGGTACAATGAGCAGTTCTTC. Encoded protein: CASSPRTSGRRYNEQFF.

The chain uses TRBV7-2 and TRBJ1-3; possible D gene TRBD1, 6 bases. V lost 7 bases and J 1 base, leaving 11 bases between the germline ends. The CDR3 has 14 amino acids. The germline CDR1 and CDR2 sequences are SGHTA and FQGNSA. CDR3 in DNA: TGTGCCAGCACCTTGCAGGGGTCTGGAAACACCATATATTTT. Translated: CASTLQGSGNTIYF.

The chain carries TRBV6-1 and TRBJ2-7; perhaps TRBD1 as D (6 bases). The ends were cut back, 6 bases at V and 3 bases at J, with 15 bases in the middle. From germline, CDR1 is MNHNS and CDR2 SASEGT. The CDR3 consists of 14 residues. The CDR3 DNA sequence: TGTGCCAGCAGGGGGACACAGGTCCTCTACGAGCAGTACTTC. This gives the protein CASRGTQVLYEQYF.

With respect to this clone: Sequence at one end of the junction differs from germline and may be a read error. The chain joins TRBV7-7 to TRBJ2-3; TRBD1 agrees at 10 bases. The CDR3 is made up of 15 amino acids. From germline, CDR1 is SSHAT and CDR2 FNYEAQ (reference sequence). In nucleotides, the CDR3 is TGTGCTAGCAGCTTACTGGGACAGGGGTCAGATACGCAGTATTTT. Amino acids: CASSLLGQGSDTQYF.

The rearrangement joins TRBV7-2 to TRBJ2-2, with D uncertain. This CDR3 is built from 15 residues. CDR1 is SGHTA, CDR2 FQGNSA, per germline. Trimming removed 2 bases at V and 8 bases at J, with 15 bases between. This CDR3 reads CASSLNAISEGELFF. The CDR3 DNA reads as TGTGCCAGCAGCTTAAACGCGATCTCCGAAGGGGAGCTGTTTTTT.

V and J are TRBV6-5 and TRBJ2-7; 7 bases map to TRBD1. Germline V gives CDR1 MNHEY, CDR2 SVGAGI. The CDR3 is made up of 14 amino acids. J was trimmed by 0 bases and V by 5 bases; bases with no gene match: 4. The CDR3 region is CASSQGQISYEQYF. CDR3 in DNA: TGTGCCAGCAGTCAGGGACAGATCTCCTACGAGCAGTACTTC.

The chain has TRBV7-9 and TRBJ2-2, with D maybe TRBD1 (7 bases). CDR1 SEHNR and CDR2 FQNEAQ come from the germline V gene (reference sequence). Deletions cut 5 bases from V and 8 bases from J, with 15 bases between. The CDR3 covers 14 residues. CDR3 sequence (DNA): TGTGCCAGCAGCGCGGGGACAGCTGTAGGGGAGCTGTTTTTT. Protein: CASSAGTAVGELFF.

A remark on this clone: Within the sample, other DNA sequences also encode this same CDR3. The chain couples TRBV5-1 to TRBJ2-1; 8 bases fit TRBD2. After removal of 1 base from V and 4 bases from J, the junction contained 1 base not matched to a gene. Germline CDR1 and CDR2: SGHRS and YFSETQ. The CDR3 extends over 14 amino acids. CDR3 in DNA: TGCGCCAGCAGCTTGAGCGGGAGTTACAATGAGCAGTTCTTC. It codes for CASSLSGSYNEQFF.

The rearrangement links TRBV27 to TRBJ1-4, with a possible D match to TRBD1 (6 bases). Looked up from germline, CDR1 is MNHEY and CDR2 is SMNVEV (reference sequence). The CDR3 extends over 15 amino acids. Trimming took off 4 bases at V and 5 bases at J, with 14 bases between the two ends. The CDR3 bases are TGTGCCAGCAGTTGGAGAACAGGGCTGAATGAAAAACTGTTTTTT. The encoded protein is CASSWRTGLNEKLFF.

The CDR3 region has the DNA TGTGCCAGCAGCCGCACCCTTGAGGCGGAGCAGTTCTTC. Protein sequence: CASSRTLEAEQFF. The gene calls are TRBV4-2 and TRBJ2-1; D not resolved. V was pared by 4 bases and J by 10 bases, with 14 bases between. CDR3 size: 13 residues. Per germline, CDR1 LGHNA and CDR2 YNFKEQ.

V and J are TRBV11-2 and TRBJ2-7; unclear D gene. CDR3 length: 13 residues. Germline V gene sequence: CDR1 SGHAT, CDR2 FQNNGV. V lost 3 bases, J lost 7 bases, and 13 bases lay in between. The CDR3 protein is CASSFGSLREQYF. Here the CDR3 DNA reads TGTGCCAGCAGCTTCGGCTCGTTGCGGGAGCAGTACTTC.

V and J are TRBV4-3 and TRBJ2-7; TRBD1 might be the D (6 bases). V was shortened by 0 bases and J by 3 bases, with 15 bases between the two germline ends. CDR3 length equals 16 residues. From germline, CDR1 is LGHNA and CDR2 YSLEER. The CDR3 bases are TGCGCCAGCAGCCAAGATGGGCCAGGGGTCAACTACGAGCAGTACTTC. Translating gives CASSQDGPGVNYEQYF.

The V and J genes are TRBV30 and TRBJ1-1, with D uncertain. From germline, CDR1 is GTSNPN and CDR2 SVGIG (reference sequence). The CDR3 sequence is 13 residues long. V was pared by 2 bases and J by 11 bases, with 18 bases between. The CDR3, as DNA: TGTGCCTGGAGTAGCCCCGACACGTTTAGGGCTTTCTTT. It specifies CAWSSPDTFRAFF. The complete variable domain, with remaining parts taken from reference TRBV30 and TRBJ1-1, reads SQTIHQWPATLVQPVGSPLSLECTVEGTSNPNLYWYRQAAGRGLQLLFYSVGIGQISSEVPQNLSASRPQDRQFILSSKKLLLSDSGFYLCAWSSPDTFRAFFGQGTRLTVV.

This clone was picked up one time. V usage is TRBV19 and J usage is TRBJ2-1, with 13 bases matching TRBD2. The CDR3 is made up of 14 amino acids. Germline-derived CDR1 and CDR2 are LNHDA and SQIVND (reference sequence). The V gene end was trimmed by 10 bases and the J gene end by 9 bases; junction bases not matched to a gene: 9. The CDR3 is CATRTSGRVSEQFF. The CDR3 DNA reads as TGTGCCACCCGCACTAGCGGGAGGGTTAGTGAGCAGTTCTTC.

This chain joins TRBV5-4 and TRBJ2-7; D remains unclear. The CDR3 totals 14 residues. The germline gives CDR1 SGHNT, CDR2 YYREEE (reference sequence). The V and J ends lost 3 bases and 0 bases respectively, with 10 bases between them. The CDR3 sequence: CASSSQKSSYEQYF. DNA for the CDR3: TGTGCCAGCAGCTCCCAAAAGAGCTCCTACGAGCAGTACTTC.

The chain employs TRBV9 and TRBJ2-6, with TRBD2 matching 7 bases. Germline V gene lookup returns CDR1 SGDLS and CDR2 YYNGEE. The V segment lost 6 bases and the J segment 1 base; nucleotides outside the gene matches: 7. The CDR3 covers 16 residues. This CDR3 is CASKGGATSGANVLTF. The CDR3 region has the DNA TGTGCCAGCAAGGGAGGGGCAACTTCTGGGGCCAACGTCCTGACTTTC.

The rearrangement uses TRBV9 and TRBJ2-3; 11 bases agree with TRBD2. V gave up 7 bases and J gave up 4 bases; unmatched junction bases: 8. The CDR3 runs to 15 residues. Germline V lookup: CDR1 SGDLS, CDR2 YYNGEE. CDR3 amino acids: CASGLAGGGADTQYF. The CDR3 region has the DNA TGTGCCAGCGGGCTAGCGGGAGGCGGGGCAGATACGCAGTATTTT.

V gene TRBV5-1 combines with J gene TRBJ2-1; TRBD2 matches at 12 bases. Germline V gene data show CDR1 as SGHRS and CDR2 as YFSETQ. The CDR3 is made up of 15 amino acids. With V trimmed by 2 bases and J by 8 bases, 5 bases remained unmatched. In DNA form, the CDR3 reads TGCGCCAGCAGCTTCGGACTAGCGGGAAGGTATGAGCAGTTCTTC. Amino acids: CASSFGLAGRYEQFF.

The chain couples TRBV9 to TRBJ2-5; D is perhaps TRBD2 (6 bases). Germline CDR1 SGDLS, CDR2 YYNGEE. The ends were cut back, 3 bases at V and 0 bases at J, with 18 bases in the middle. The CDR3 totals 17 residues. CDR3 loop: CASSARGGRPHQETQYF. Here the CDR3 DNA reads TGTGCCAGCAGCGCCCGTGGAGGGAGGCCTCACCAAGAGACCCAGTACTTC. The full variable domain, with the rest looked up from reference TRBV9 and TRBJ2-5, is DSGVTQTPKHLITATGQRVTLRCSPRSGDLSVYWYQQSLDQGLQFLIQYYNGEERAKGNILERFSAQQFPDLHSELNLSSLELGDSALYFCASSARGGRPHQETQYFGPGTRLLVL.

The rearrangement links TRBV7-3 to TRBJ2-2, with TRBD2 matching 10 bases. Trimming cost V 4 bases and J 1 base; bases outside gene matches: 3. Germline CDR1 and CDR2: SGHTA and FQGTGA. This CDR3 is built from 16 residues. The CDR3 coding sequence is TGTGCCAGCAGCTCCCGGACTAGCGGGAACACCGGGGAGCTGTTTTTT. This encodes CASSSRTSGNTGELFF.

The chain employs TRBV14 and TRBJ2-5; 10 bases are shared with TRBD2. V lost 2 bases and J lost 4; bases outside the gene matches: 13. The V gene's germline CDR1 is SGHDN and CDR2 FVKESK. This CDR3 has 18 amino acids. For the CDR3, the DNA is TGTGCCAGCAGCCAAAGGCTAGCGGGAGAGGGGGTGCGAGAGACCCAGTACTTC. Residues: CASSQRLAGEGVRETQYF.

The chain combines TRBV18 with TRBJ1-4; 8 bases fit TRBD1. V gave up 4 bases and J gave up 7 bases; unmatched junction bases: 5. Looked up from germline, CDR1 is KGHSH and CDR2 is LQKENI. The CDR3 is 14 residues long. The CDR3, as DNA: TGTGCCAGCTCACAACAGGGGGTTGGTGAAAAACTGTTTTTT. Translated: CASSQQGVGEKLFF.

The chain recombines TRBV14 with TRBJ2-7, with 8 bases matching TRBD1. The germline CDR1 and CDR2 sequences are SGHDN and FVKESK. CDR3 length equals 16 residues. J lost 6 bases, V lost 4 bases, and 14 bases had no gene match. CDR3 region: CASSPTGGFGGSEQYF. CDR3 sequence (DNA): TGTGCCAGCAGCCCAACAGGGGGATTCGGGGGAAGCGAGCAGTACTTC.

This clone showed up just once. CDR3 sequence reads: CASRPGQSNYGYTF. CDR3 DNA sequence: TGTGCCAGCAGGCCGGGACAGTCTAACTATGGCTACACCTTC. The V gene is TRBV6-5, the J gene TRBJ1-2; 7 nucleotides match TRBD1. The CDR3 is 14 amino acids. Germline CDR1 is MNHEY and CDR2 is SVGAGI. V was pared by 6 bases and J by 0 bases, with 4 bases of the junction left unmatched.

V gene TRBV7-9 combines with J gene TRBJ2-3, with 8 bases aligning to TRBD2. This CDR3 is built from 15 residues. Trimming removed 4 bases from V and 1 base from J; junction bases left unmatched: 4. Germline-derived CDR1 and CDR2 are SEHNR and FQNEAQ (reference sequence). For the CDR3, the DNA is TGTGCCAGCAGCTCGAGCGGGAGTGGCACAGATACGCAGTATTTT. Protein: CASSSSGSGTDTQYF. Full variable domain (outside the CDR3, taken from reference TRBV7-9 and TRBJ2-3): DTGVSQNPRHKITKRGQNVTFRCDPISEHNRLYWYRQTLGQGPEFLTYFQNEAQLEKSRLLSDRFSAERPKGSFSTLEIQRTEQGDSAMYLCASSSSGSGTDTQYFGPGTRLTVL.

The chain carries TRBV28 and TRBJ1-6, with 7 nucleotides matching TRBD1. Losses at the gene ends were 6 bases for V and 7 bases for J; bases not matched to a gene: 6. The CDR3 runs to 14 residues. Germline CDR1 reads MDHEN; CDR2 reads SYDVKM. The CDR3 spells CASRPTGANSPLHF. The CDR3 DNA reads as TGTGCCAGCAGGCCTACAGGGGCCAATTCACCCCTCCACTTT.

The genes are TRBV7-2 and TRBJ1-6, with 9 bases lining up with TRBD1. The CDR3 has 15 residues. Germline V gene lookup returns CDR1 SGHTA and CDR2 FQGNSA. Germline trimming cut 5 bases from V and 7 bases from J; bases unmatched to any gene: 6. The CDR3 region is CASSPGTGFNSPLHF. For the CDR3, the DNA is TGTGCCAGCAGCCCAGGGACAGGGTTCAATTCACCCCTCCACTTT. Using reference TRBV7-2 and TRBJ1-6 for the parts outside the CDR3, the full variable domain is GAGVSQSPSNKVTEKGKDVELRCDPISGHTALYWYRQSLGQGLEFLIYFQGNSAPDKSGLPSDRFSAERTGGSVSTLTIQRTQQEDSAVYLCASSPGTGFNSPLHFGNGTRLTVT.